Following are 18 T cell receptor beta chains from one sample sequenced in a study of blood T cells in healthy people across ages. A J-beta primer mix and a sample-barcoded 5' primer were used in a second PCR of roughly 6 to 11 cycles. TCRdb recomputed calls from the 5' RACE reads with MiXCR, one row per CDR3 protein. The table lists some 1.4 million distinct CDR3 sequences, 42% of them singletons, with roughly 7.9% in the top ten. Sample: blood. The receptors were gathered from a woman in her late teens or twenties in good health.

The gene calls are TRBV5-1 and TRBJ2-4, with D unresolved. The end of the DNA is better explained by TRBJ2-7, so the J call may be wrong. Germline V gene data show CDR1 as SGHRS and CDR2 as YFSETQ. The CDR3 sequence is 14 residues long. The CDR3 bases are TGCGCCAGCAGCTCCCACGACACAAGCTACGAGCAGTACTTC. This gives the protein CASSSHDTSYEQYF.

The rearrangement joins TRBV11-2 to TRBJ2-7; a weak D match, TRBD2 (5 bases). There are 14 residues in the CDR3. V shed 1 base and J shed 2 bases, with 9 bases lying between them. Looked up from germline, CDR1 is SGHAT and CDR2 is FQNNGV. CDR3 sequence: CASSLAAGTYEQYF. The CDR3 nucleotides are TGTGCCAGCAGCTTAGCTGCGGGCACCTACGAGCAGTACTTC.

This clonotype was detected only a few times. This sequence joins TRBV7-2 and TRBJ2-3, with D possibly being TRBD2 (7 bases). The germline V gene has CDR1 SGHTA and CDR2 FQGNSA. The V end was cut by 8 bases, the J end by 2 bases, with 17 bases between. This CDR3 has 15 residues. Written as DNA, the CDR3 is TGTGCCAGCCGGGGACGGGGGGCCCTCACAGATACGCAGTATTTT. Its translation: CASRGRGALTDTQYF.

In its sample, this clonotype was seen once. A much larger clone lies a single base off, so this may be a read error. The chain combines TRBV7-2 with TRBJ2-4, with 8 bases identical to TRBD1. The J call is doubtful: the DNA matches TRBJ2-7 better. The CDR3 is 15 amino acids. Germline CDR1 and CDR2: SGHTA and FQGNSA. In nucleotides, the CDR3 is TGTGCCAGCAGCTTAGAAGGGACAGGCCTCTACGAGCAGTACTTC. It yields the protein CASSLEGTGLYEQYF.

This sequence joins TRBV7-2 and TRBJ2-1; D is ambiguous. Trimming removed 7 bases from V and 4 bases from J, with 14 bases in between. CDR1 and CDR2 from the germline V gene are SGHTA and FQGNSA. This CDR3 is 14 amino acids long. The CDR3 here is CASNSSGAYNEQFF. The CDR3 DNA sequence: TGTGCCAGCAACTCCTCGGGCGCATACAATGAGCAGTTCTTC.

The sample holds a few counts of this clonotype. CDR3 DNA: TGCAGCACCCTACGACAGACTGAAGCTTTCTTT. Its protein is CSTLRQTEAFF. The gene calls are TRBV29-1 and TRBJ1-1, with D possibly TRBD1 on 5 matching bases. The germline V gene has CDR1 SQVTM and CDR2 ANQGSEA. V was clipped by 8 bases and J by 5 bases, with 12 bases between them. This CDR3 has 11 residues.

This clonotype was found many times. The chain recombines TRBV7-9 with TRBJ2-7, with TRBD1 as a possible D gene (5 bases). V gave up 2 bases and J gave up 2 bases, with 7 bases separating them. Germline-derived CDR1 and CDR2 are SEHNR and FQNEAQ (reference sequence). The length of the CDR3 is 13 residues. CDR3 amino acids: CASSLQGTYEQYF. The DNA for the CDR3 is TGTGCCAGCAGCTTACAGGGAACCTACGAGCAGTACTTC. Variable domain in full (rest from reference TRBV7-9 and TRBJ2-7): DTGVSQNPRHKITKRGQNVTFRCDPISEHNRLYWYRQTLGQGPEFLTYFQNEAQLEKSRLLSDRFSAERPKGSFSTLEIQRTEQGDSAMYLCASSLQGTYEQYFGPGTRLTVT.

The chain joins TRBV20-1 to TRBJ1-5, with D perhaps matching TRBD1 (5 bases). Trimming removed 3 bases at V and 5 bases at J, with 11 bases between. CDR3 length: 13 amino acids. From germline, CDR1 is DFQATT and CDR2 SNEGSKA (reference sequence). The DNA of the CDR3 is TGCAGTGCTAGCGTGGGGCGGGATCAGCCCCAGCATTTT. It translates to CSASVGRDQPQHF.

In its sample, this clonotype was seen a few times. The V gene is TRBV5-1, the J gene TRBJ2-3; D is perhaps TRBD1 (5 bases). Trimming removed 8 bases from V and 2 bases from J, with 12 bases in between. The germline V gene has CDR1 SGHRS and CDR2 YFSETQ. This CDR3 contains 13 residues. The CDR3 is CASRQGPTDTQYF. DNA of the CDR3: TGCGCCAGTCGGCAGGGCCCCACAGATACGCAGTATTTT.

CDR3 in DNA: TGTGCCATCAGTGAGGCCTACCCAATATTTAACAATGAGCAGTACTTC. Translated, it gives CAISEAYPIFNNEQYF. The chain employs TRBV10-3 and TRBJ2-7, with no clear D. The length of the CDR3 is 16 residues. Trimming removed 2 bases at V and 7 bases at J, with 21 bases between. From germline, CDR1 is ENHRY and CDR2 SYGVKD.

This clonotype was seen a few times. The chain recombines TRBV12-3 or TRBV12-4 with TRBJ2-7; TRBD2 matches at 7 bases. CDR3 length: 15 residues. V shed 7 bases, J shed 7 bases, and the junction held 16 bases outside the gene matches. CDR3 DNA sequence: TGTGCCAGCACTCCTCGGACTAGGGGTCGGAGTGAGCAGTACTTC. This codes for CASTPRTRGRSEQYF.

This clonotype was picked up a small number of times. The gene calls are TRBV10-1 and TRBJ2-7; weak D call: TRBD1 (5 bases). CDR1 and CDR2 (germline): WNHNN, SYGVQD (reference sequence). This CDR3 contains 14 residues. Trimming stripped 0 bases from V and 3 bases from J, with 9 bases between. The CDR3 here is CASSESPQVYEQYF. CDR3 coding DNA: TGCGCCAGCAGTGAGTCCCCACAGGTCTACGAGCAGTACTTC.

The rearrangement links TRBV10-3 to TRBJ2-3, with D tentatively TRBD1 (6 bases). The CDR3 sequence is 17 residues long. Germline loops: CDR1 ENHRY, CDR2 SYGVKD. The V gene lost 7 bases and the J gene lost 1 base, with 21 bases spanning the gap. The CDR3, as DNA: TGTGCCATCACCCTAGGGGGTCTAGCAGTGGGCACAGATACGCAGTATTTT. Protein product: CAITLGGLAVGTDTQYF.

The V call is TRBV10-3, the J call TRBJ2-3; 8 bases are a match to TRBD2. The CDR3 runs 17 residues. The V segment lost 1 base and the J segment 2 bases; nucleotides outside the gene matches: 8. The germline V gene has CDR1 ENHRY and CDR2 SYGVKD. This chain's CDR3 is CAISEWREVRFTDTQYF. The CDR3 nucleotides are TGTGCCATCAGTGAGTGGCGGGAGGTCCGATTCACAGATACGCAGTATTTT.

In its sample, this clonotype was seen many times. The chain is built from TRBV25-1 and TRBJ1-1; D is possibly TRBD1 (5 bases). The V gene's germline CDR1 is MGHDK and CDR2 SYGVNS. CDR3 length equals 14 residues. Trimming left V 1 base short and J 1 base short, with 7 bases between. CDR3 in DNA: TGTGCCAGCAGTGAATGGGGGGGGAACACTGAAGCTTTCTTT. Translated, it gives CASSEWGGNTEAFF.

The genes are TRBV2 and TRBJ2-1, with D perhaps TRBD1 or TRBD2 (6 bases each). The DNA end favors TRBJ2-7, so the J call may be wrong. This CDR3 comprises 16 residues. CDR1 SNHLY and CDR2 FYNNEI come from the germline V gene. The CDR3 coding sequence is TGTGCCAGTCCCGGAGGGGGGATGAGCTCCTACAATGAGCAGTACTTC. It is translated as CASPGGGMSSYNEQYF.

The CDR3 DNA reads TGTGCCAGCAGTTTGAAGGGCGGGAGTGCCTACAATGAGCAGTTCTTC. Its translation is CASSLKGGSAYNEQFF. The genes are TRBV27 and TRBJ2-1; 7 bases align to TRBD2. The germline V gene encodes CDR1 MNHEY and CDR2 SMNVEV (reference sequence). V was pared by 3 bases and J by 2 bases, with 7 bases of the junction left unmatched. CDR3 length equals 16 residues.

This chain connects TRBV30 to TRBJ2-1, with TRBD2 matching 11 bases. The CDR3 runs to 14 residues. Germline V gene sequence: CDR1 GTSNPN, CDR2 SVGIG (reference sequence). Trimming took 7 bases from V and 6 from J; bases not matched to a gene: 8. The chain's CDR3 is CASTSGAGVNEQFF. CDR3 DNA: TGTGCCTCGACTAGCGGGGCGGGAGTCAATGAGCAGTTCTTC.